Below are 9 T cell receptor beta chains sequenced from a single sample in a study of cytotoxic CD8 clonotypes in ibrutinib-treated CLL. TCRdb's table, derived via immunoSEQ multiplex PCR, lists solely in-frame clones and lacks some. Here the sample spans 40,000 to 55,000 clones, approximately 87% being singletons. The source was PBMCs, collected after 24 months of ibrutinib treatment. The source is a human donor with chronic lymphocytic leukemia.

The rearrangement joins TRBV19 to TRBJ2-2; TRBD2 aligns across 8 bases. J gave up 0 bases and V 9 bases, and 9 bases lay outside the gene matches. Germline values: CDR1 LNHDA, CDR2 SQIVND (reference sequence). The CDR3 covers 16 residues. This chain's CDR3 is CASKVGLAANTGELFF. CDR3 nucleotide sequence: TGTGCCAGCAAAGTCGGACTAGCAGCGAACACCGGGGAGCTGTTTTTT.

The chain employs TRBV10-3 and TRBJ1-2; 7 nucleotides match TRBD1. Trimming at V came to 7 bases and at J to 7 bases, leaving 9 bases not matched to a gene. CDR1 is ENHRY and CDR2 is SYGVKD in the germline V gene. CDR3 length: 13 residues. The CDR3 spells CAINRQGVGGYTF. Written as DNA, the CDR3 is TGTGCCATCAACCGTCAGGGGGTTGGTGGCTACACCTTC.

This chain uses TRBV27 with TRBJ2-6, with D maybe TRBD1 (5 bases). Looked up from germline, CDR1 is MNHEY and CDR2 is SMNVEV (reference sequence). There are 15 residues in the CDR3. V was clipped by 1 base and J by 2 bases, with 6 bases between them. The CDR3 loop reads CASSLLGAGANVLTF. The CDR3 nucleotides read TGTGCCAGCAGTTTATTAGGGGCTGGGGCCAACGTCCTGACTTTC. The whole variable domain, remainder taken from reference TRBV27 and TRBJ2-6, is EAQVTQNPRYLITVTGKKLTVTCSQNMNHEYMSWYRQDPGLGLRQIYYSMNVEVTDKGDVPEGYKVSRKEKRNFPLILESPSPNQTSLYFCASSLLGAGANVLTFGAGSRLTVL.

The chain carries TRBV10-2 and TRBJ1-4; D is unclear. From germline, CDR1 is WSHSY and CDR2 SAAADI. V dropped 5 bases and J dropped 0 bases, with 10 bases sitting between them. This CDR3 has 15 residues. Here the CDR3 DNA reads TGCGCCAGCAGTCGGACGGGGTCAACTAATGAAAAACTGTTTTTT. Its translation: CASSRTGSTNEKLFF.

The J gene is TRBJ1-2, the V gene TRBV10-2, with D maybe TRBD1 (5 bases). Looked up from germline, CDR1 is WSHSY and CDR2 is SAAADI. Trimming took off 4 bases at V and 6 bases at J, with 12 bases between the two ends. The CDR3 totals 13 residues. The CDR3 DNA follows: TGCGCCAGCAGTGCGCTAGGGACGGATGGCTACACCTTC. Encoded protein: CASSALGTDGYTF.

The CDR3 nucleotides are TGTGCCAGTAGTATACGGGTTCCCGGGGAGCTGTTTTTT. Amino acid sequence: CASSIRVPGELFF. The chain carries TRBV19 and TRBJ2-2; D is ambiguous. The germline gives CDR1 LNHDA, CDR2 SQIVND (reference sequence). V lost 2 bases to trimming and J lost 6 bases, with 7 bases between them. The CDR3 extends over 13 amino acids.

The rearrangement joins TRBV7-8 to TRBJ2-1; TRBD2 aligns across 13 bases. V shed 4 bases and J 9 bases; nucleotides not matched to a gene: 6. Per germline, CDR1 SGHVS and CDR2 FQNEAQ. There are 15 residues in the CDR3. The CDR3 spells CASSSGLAGVGEQFF. The CDR3 DNA reads TGTGCCAGCAGCTCCGGACTAGCGGGAGTAGGTGAGCAGTTCTTC.

This clone was found a few times. The CDR3 spells CASSKGTGGSNQPQHF. The CDR3 nucleotides read TGCGCCAGCAGTAAAGGGACAGGGGGTAGCAATCAGCCCCAGCATTTT. V is TRBV4-1 and J is TRBJ1-5, with TRBD1 matching over 11 bases. V lost 6 bases and J lost 0; bases outside the gene matches: 4. The length of the CDR3 is 16 residues. Germline V gene sequence: CDR1 MGHRA, CDR2 YSYEKL.

The chain carries TRBV6-6 and TRBJ2-5; 7 positions match TRBD1. The trim removed 6 bases at V and 4 bases at J, leaving 5 bases unmatched. There are 13 residues in the CDR3. The germline V gene encodes CDR1 MNHNY and CDR2 SVGAGI (reference sequence). This CDR3 is CASRQTGSETQYF. The CDR3 nucleotides are TGTGCCAGCAGACAGACAGGGTCAGAGACCCAGTACTTC.